The 8 T cell receptor beta chains reported below all come from one sample, sequenced in a study of blood T cells in healthy people across ages. A J-beta primer mix and a sample-barcoded 5' primer were used in a second PCR of about 6 to 12 cycles. TCRdb re-called the 5' RACE reads through MiXCR, storing one row per CDR3 protein. The sample records over 1,200,000 distinct CDR3 sequences, 59% being singletons. Sequences were obtained from blood. The receptors shown here come from a man younger than 35 in good health.

V and J are TRBV29-1 and TRBJ1-1, with 7 nucleotides matching TRBD1. Germline assignment: CDR1 SQVTM and CDR2 ANQGSEA. The CDR3 extends over 11 amino acids. The trim removed 5 bases at V and 7 bases at J, leaving 4 bases unmatched. The CDR3 DNA reads TGCAGCGTTTCCAGGGGGTTTGAAGCTTTCTTT. Residues: CSVSRGFEAFF. The whole variable domain, filled in from reference TRBV29-1 and TRBJ1-1, reads SAVISQKPSRDICQRGTSLTIQCQVDSQVTMMFWYRQQPGQSLTLIATANQGSEATYESGFVIDKFPISRPNLTFSTLTVSNMSPEDSSIYLCSVSRGFEAFFGQGTRLTVV.

This clonotype was seen more than once but under ten times. This sequence joins TRBV12-3 or TRBV12-4 and TRBJ2-5; D possibly corresponds to TRBD2 (6 bases). Trimming removed 5 bases at V and 4 bases at J, with 20 bases between. This CDR3 is 16 amino acids long. The CDR3, as DNA: TGTGCCAGCAGTCCCTCCCATGCGGGATTGGGAGAGACCCAGTACTTC. It yields the protein CASSPSHAGLGETQYF.

In DNA, the CDR3 is TGTGCCACCAGCAGATTTCAGGGGCCCCAAGAGACCCAGTACTTC. The encoded protein is CATSRFQGPQETQYF. The chain recombines TRBV15 with TRBJ2-5; tentatively, D is TRBD1 (6 bases). This CDR3 has 15 residues. Trimming cost V 2 bases and J 1 base, with 11 bases left between them. Germline V CDR1 and CDR2: LNHNV, YYDKDF (reference sequence).

This clonotype came up many times. The rearrangement links TRBV20-1 to TRBJ2-7, with 7 positions matching TRBD2. This CDR3 has 12 residues. From germline, CDR1 is DFQATT and CDR2 SNEGSKA (reference sequence). J was trimmed by 0 bases and V by 6 bases; bases with no gene match: 2. In nucleotides, the CDR3 is TGCAGTGCCACGGGGGGCTCCTACGAGCAGTACTTC. Translating gives CSATGGSYEQYF.

V is TRBV2 and J is TRBJ2-7, with D possibly matching TRBD2 (5 bases). Germline V gene data show CDR1 as SNHLY and CDR2 as FYNNEI. CDR3 length: 14 amino acids. V gave up 9 bases and J gave up 2 bases, with 17 bases separating them. CDR3 DNA sequence: TGTGCCAGGGATGTTGAGGGAGTCCCCTACGAGCAGTACTTC. Protein: CARDVEGVPYEQYF.

This clonotype was found once. The chain is built from TRBV28 and TRBJ1-1; D is unclear. The length of the CDR3 is 16 residues. Trimming removed 3 bases from V and 1 base from J, with 15 bases in between. CDR1 is MDHEN and CDR2 is SYDVKM in the germline V gene. CDR3 sequence: CASSFIPADGNTEAFF. CDR3 nucleotides: TGTGCCAGCAGTTTCATTCCGGCAGACGGGAACACTGAAGCTTTCTTT.

The chain is built from TRBV4-1 and TRBJ2-1; TRBD1 matches 8 bases. This CDR3 is 16 amino acids long. Germline assignment: CDR1 MGHRA and CDR2 YSYEKL. V shed 1 base and J 7 bases; nucleotides not matched to a gene: 9. CDR3: CASSQAPGRGRNEQFF. CDR3 DNA: TGCGCCAGCAGCCAAGCCCCCGGCAGGGGGCGTAATGAGCAGTTCTTC.

The J gene is TRBJ2-4, the V gene TRBV3-1, with 10 bases lining up with TRBD2. The J call could be wrong; TRBJ2-7 is a better fit for the DNA end. This CDR3 is built from 16 residues. Germline assignment: CDR1 LGHDT and CDR2 YNNKEL (reference sequence). For the CDR3, the DNA is TGTGCCAGCAGCTCCCACGGGACTAGCGAATCTTACGAGCAGTACTTC. The encoded protein is CASSSHGTSESYEQYF.